The 14 T cell receptor beta chains in this list originate from one sample, sequenced in a study of Tregs in tolerant kidney transplant recipients. Sequencing used immunoSEQ multiplex PCR; TCRdb keeps in-frame clones, though not all of them. The data contain about 240,000 clones, about 80% of them seen just once; the ten biggest clones take up over 0.5%. Sequences were obtained from CD4+ T cells from blood. These receptors came from a human donor in good health.

The count of this clone is one. The CDR3 DNA sequence: TGTGCCAGTAGGAGACACAGTCCTGCAGCCTACGAGCAGTACTTC. Residues: CASRRHSPAAYEQYF. The chain combines TRBV19 with TRBJ2-7; D gene ambiguous. Germline V CDR1 and CDR2: LNHDA, SQIVND (reference sequence). The CDR3 sequence is 15 residues long. The V and J ends lost 6 bases and 2 bases respectively, with 17 bases between them.

The rearrangement joins TRBV5-1 to TRBJ2-3; D unclear. Germline CDR1 is SGHRS and CDR2 is YFSETQ. V was shortened by 4 bases and J by 4 bases, with 13 bases between the two germline ends. This CDR3 contains 14 residues. The CDR3 reads CASSIQLWADTQYF. The CDR3 DNA sequence: TGCGCCAGCAGCATACAGCTATGGGCAGATACGCAGTATTTT. Full variable domain (remainder filled in from reference TRBV5-1 and TRBJ2-3): KAGVTQTPRYLIKTRGQQVTLSCSPISGHRSVSWYQQTPGQGLQFLFEYFSETQRNKGNFPGRFSGRQFSNSRSEMNVSTLELGDSALYLCASSIQLWADTQYFGPGTRLTVL.

V gene TRBV6-1 combines with J gene TRBJ1-5; perhaps TRBD1 as D (5 bases). V was cut by 4 bases and J by 4 bases, with 11 bases left in between. Germline V gene lookup returns CDR1 MNHNS and CDR2 SASEGT. The CDR3 is 14 residues long. The CDR3 here is CASSGGRSNQPQHF. The CDR3 region has the DNA TGTGCCAGCAGTGGGGGGAGGTCGAATCAGCCCCAGCATTTT.

This clone was observed a single time. The rearrangement links TRBV30 to TRBJ1-5; D perhaps matches TRBD1 (6 bases). This CDR3 spans 13 amino acids. Trimming shortened V by 6 bases and J by 3 bases, and 12 bases separated the two germline ends. CDR1 is GTSNPN, CDR2 SVGIG, per germline (reference sequence). CDR3 loop: CACSGGVNQPQHF. CDR3 nucleotide sequence: TGTGCCTGTAGCGGGGGCGTCAATCAGCCCCAGCATTTT.

V gene TRBV7-9 combines with J gene TRBJ1-1, with TRBD1 as a possible D gene (5 bases). This CDR3 is built from 16 residues. Germline CDR1 SEHNR, CDR2 FQNEAQ (reference sequence). Trimming removed 5 bases from V and 0 bases from J, with 16 bases in between. The CDR3 DNA reads TGTGCCAGCAGCCCCAATCCGGGGCGCGTGAACACTGAAGCTTTCTTT. Translated: CASSPNPGRVNTEAFF.

The chain has TRBV7-6 and TRBJ2-1, with TRBD2 matching 15 bases. Germline-derived CDR1 and CDR2 are SGHVS and FNYEAQ. The CDR3 sequence is 18 residues long. Germline trimming cut 5 bases from V and 6 bases from J; bases unmatched to any gene: 11. In DNA form, the CDR3 reads TGTGCCAGCAGCCCTGGACTAGCGGGAGGGCACCCTCTCAATGAGCAGTTCTTC. It specifies CASSPGLAGGHPLNEQFF.

The chain joins TRBV7-9 to TRBJ1-4; 9 nucleotides line up with TRBD1. CDR1 and CDR2 (germline): SEHNR, FQNEAQ (reference sequence). The V and J ends lost 5 bases and 5 bases, in that order; junction bases with no gene match: 6. CDR3 length equals 15 residues. DNA for the CDR3: TGTGCCAGCAGCCCAACCGGGACAGGGAATGAAAAACTGTTTTTT. Translation: CASSPTGTGNEKLFF. The full variable domain, its missing parts supplied by reference TRBV7-9 and TRBJ1-4, is DTGVSQNPRHKITKRGQNVTFRCDPISEHNRLYWYRQTLGQGPEFLTYFQNEAQLEKSRLLSDRFSAERPKGSFSTLEIQRTEQGDSAMYLCASSPTGTGNEKLFFGSGTQLSVL.

A remark on this clone: Within the sample, other DNA sequences also encode this same CDR3. The V and J genes are TRBV30 and TRBJ1-5; D is uncertain. The germline CDR1 and CDR2 sequences are GTSNPN and SVGIG (reference sequence). V was pared by 2 bases and J by 6 bases, with 11 bases between. The CDR3 consists of 13 residues. The CDR3 coding sequence is TGTGCCTGGAGTTTGGGGAAAACTCAGCCCCAGCATTTT. Protein sequence: CAWSLGKTQPQHF.

The V and J genes are TRBV4-1 and TRBJ2-5; 11 bases fit TRBD2. The germline V gene has CDR1 MGHRA and CDR2 YSYEKL. This CDR3 comprises 18 residues. V dropped 3 bases and J dropped 2; count of bases not matched to a gene: 11. CDR3 loop: CASSHGAGASGRQETQYF. Written as DNA, the CDR3 is TGCGCCAGCAGCCATGGGGCGGGGGCTAGCGGGAGGCAAGAGACCCAGTACTTC.

V is TRBV29-1 and J is TRBJ1-1; no reliable D call. The CDR3 spans 14 residues. Trimming removed 0 bases from V and 1 base from J, with 9 bases in between. CDR1 and CDR2 from the germline V gene are SQVTM and ANQGSEA. In DNA form, the CDR3 reads TGCAGCGTTGAAGATCTTCGACGGAACACTGAAGCTTTCTTT. As protein: CSVEDLRRNTEAFF.

This clone turned up a few times. This chain connects TRBV5-5 to TRBJ1-3, with D unclear. The CDR3 has 13 residues. Germline lookup yields CDR1 SGHKS and CDR2 YYEKEE (reference sequence). V lost 7 bases and J 1 base, leaving 9 bases between the germline ends. The CDR3 DNA follows: TGTGCCAGCGGCCTTCCGTCTGGAAACACCATATATTTT. Residues: CASGLPSGNTIYF.

The rearrangement links TRBV7-9 to TRBJ2-1, with D uncertain. The germline V gene has CDR1 SEHNR and CDR2 FQNEAQ (reference sequence). With 1 base removed from V and 8 bases from J, the gap between germline ends came to 9 bases. The CDR3 loop spans 13 amino acids. CDR3 in DNA: TGTGCCAGCAGCTTAGTTGGTGGGGATGAGCAGTTCTTC. This encodes CASSLVGGDEQFF. Looking up the rest from reference TRBV7-9 and TRBJ2-1 gives the full variable domain: DTGVSQNPRHKITKRGQNVTFRCDPISEHNRLYWYRQTLGQGPEFLTYFQNEAQLEKSRLLSDRFSAERPKGSFSTLEIQRTEQGDSAMYLCASSLVGGDEQFFGPGTRLTVL.

The rearrangement uses TRBV7-9 and TRBJ1-1, with unresolved D. Per germline, CDR1 SEHNR and CDR2 FQNEAQ (reference sequence). The CDR3 is 13 residues long. Trimming pared 4 bases from V and 2 bases from J, leaving 8 bases between. CDR3 region: CASSSSPNTEAFF. For the CDR3, the DNA is TGTGCCAGCAGCTCTTCACCTAACACTGAAGCTTTCTTT.

The rearrangement uses TRBV28 and TRBJ2-7, with TRBD1 matching 9 bases. The germline CDR1 and CDR2 sequences are MDHEN and SYDVKM. CDR3 length: 14 residues. Losses at the gene ends were 2 bases for V and 5 bases for J; bases not matched to a gene: 4. CDR3 bases: TGTGCCAGCAGTTTAGGGGACAGGGCCCACGAGCAGTACTTC. It yields the protein CASSLGDRAHEQYF.